The rows below give T cell receptor beta chains drawn from one sample of a study of patients and donors after allogeneic stem cell transplantation. TCRdb re-called the RT-PCR reads with MiXCR, one entry per CDR3 protein. The table shows 920,000 or so distinct CDR3 sequences, with roughly 17% occurring only once. Source material: blood, either unsorted or a sorted T cell fraction (not recorded which). The receptors stem from a human donor who was either an allogeneic HSCT recipient or a stem cell or donor lymphocyte infusion donor (not recorded which). It is not recorded whose cells these are; they may come from a transplant donor. Each CDR3 is given with its conserved first and last residue. Fields, in order: V gene, D gene, J gene, clone size, CDR3 DNA, CDR3 protein. The D gene is left open where the match is weak. Clone size is not always given. Where it is, it says once, few, many or a class for expanded clones.

TRBV5-6,.,TRBJ2-5,few,TGTGCCAGCAGCCGGTCCTATGGAGTAGAGACCCAGTACTTC,CASSRSYGVETQYF
TRBV10-3,.,TRBJ2-1,few,TGTGCCATCAGTGAACTATCTAGCAATGAGCAGTTCTTC,CAISELSSNEQFF
TRBV24-1,.,TRBJ2-1,few,TGTGCCACCAGTGACATTTACAATGAGCAGTTCTTC,CATSDIYNEQFF
TRBV27,.,TRBJ1-2,.,TGTGCCAGCGCCGGGACACCCTCTAACTATGGCTACACCTTC,CASAGTPSNYGYTF
TRBV6-1,.,TRBJ1-2,few,TGTGCCAGCTCTGGGGGGCGCGATTTCTATGGCTACACCTTC,CASSGGRDFYGYTF
TRBV20-1,TRBD2,TRBJ2-7,.,TGCAGTGCACAACTAGCGGGAGGCTCCTACGAGCAGTACTTC,CSAQLAGGSYEQYF
TRBV30,.,TRBJ2-5,.,TGTGCCTGCGTAGGACGTATAGAGACCCAGTACTTC,CACVGRIETQYF
TRBV5-1,.,TRBJ2-3,.,TGCGCCAGCAGTACGAAGTCAGATACGCAGTATTTT,CASSTKSDTQYF
TRBV29-1,TRBD1,TRBJ1-2,.,TGCAGCGTTGATCGTTTGGGACAGGGGGCTGATGGCTATGGCTACACCTTC,CSVDRLGQGADGYGYTF
TRBV29-1,TRBD2,TRBJ2-1,.,TGCAGCGTTGACTCGGGGGGAAATGAGCAGTTCTTC,CSVDSGGNEQFF
TRBV12-3/TRBV12-4,.,TRBJ1-1,few,TGTGCCAGCAGTTTAAACGGGCCCTCCGGGGCAGAAGCTTTCTTT,CASSLNGPSGAEAFF
TRBV24-1,.,TRBJ1-5,.,TGTGCCACCAGTGAGGGGGGGGCCCGCAATCAGCCCCAGCATTTT,CATSEGGARNQPQHF
TRBV15,TRBD1,TRBJ1-1,.,TGTGCCACCAGCCAACAGGGACAGCTACCGAACACTGAAGCTTTCTTT,CATSQQGQLPNTEAFF
TRBV2,TRBD2,TRBJ2-5,.,TGTGCCAGCACCACGGGAGGTTCCCGGGTGGAGACCCAGTACTTC,CASTTGGSRVETQYF
TRBV12-3/TRBV12-4,.,TRBJ2-7,many,TGTGCCAGCAGTTTGTCAGGGACCCAAGAGCAGTACTTC,CASSLSGTQEQYF
TRBV7-8,.,TRBJ2-7,.,TGTGCCAGCAGCCCCCGAGAGACCACCTACGAGCAGTACTTC,CASSPRETTYEQYF
TRBV11-2,.,TRBJ2-1,.,TGTGCCAGCAGCTTAGTCGGGCGGACTCACCCCTACAATGAGCAGTTCTTC,CASSLVGRTHPYNEQFF